The next 30 T cell receptor beta chains were all read from a single sample in a study of tumor-infiltrating lymphocytes in localized non-small cell lung cancer. Repertoires were generated with immunoSEQ multiplex PCR, while TCRdb's copy carries only in-frame clones and drops some. The table includes approximately 6,900 clones, about 74% detected once. Source material: lung tumor tissue. All receptors derive from a human donor with non-small cell lung cancer.

CDR3 sequence: CASSGRSWEETQYF. CDR3 sequence (DNA): TGTGCCAGCAGCGGACGTTCATGGGAAGAGACCCAGTACTTC. The chain links TRBV7-8 to TRBJ2-5; D call uncertain. Per germline, CDR1 SGHVS and CDR2 FQNEAQ. V lost 5 bases to trimming and J lost 3 bases, with 13 bases between them. The CDR3 contains 14 residues.

This chain links TRBV19 with TRBJ2-7; 9 nucleotides line up with TRBD1. V was pared by 0 bases and J by 4 bases, with 7 bases of the junction left unmatched. The CDR3 runs to 16 residues. Germline CDR1 reads LNHDA; CDR2 reads SQIVND (reference sequence). The CDR3 region is CASSIENSGTGYEQYF. CDR3 DNA sequence: TGTGCCAGTAGTATAGAGAACTCCGGGACAGGGTACGAGCAGTACTTC.

The chain carries TRBV14 and TRBJ2-1; 7 nucleotides line up with TRBD1. The CDR3 sequence is 13 residues long. The V gene's germline CDR1 is SGHDN and CDR2 FVKESK. V was pared by 1 base and J by 12 bases, with 6 bases of the junction left unmatched. CDR3 nucleotides: TGTGCCAGCAGCCAAGGGACAGGAGAAGGGCAGTTCTTC. The encoded protein is CASSQGTGEGQFF.

This chain uses TRBV27 with TRBJ2-1, with D hard to call. Per germline, CDR1 MNHEY and CDR2 SMNVEV (reference sequence). V was shortened by 0 bases and J by 3 bases, with 12 bases between the two germline ends. This CDR3 comprises 16 residues. The CDR3 DNA sequence: TGTGCCAGCAGTTTATCGGCTGCCAGATTCTACAATGAGCAGTTCTTC. This gives the protein CASSLSAARFYNEQFF.

This clone appeared a few times. The chain has TRBV6-6 and TRBJ1-3; D ambiguous. CDR1 and CDR2 from the germline V gene are MNHNY and SVGAGI (reference sequence). The V end lost 5 bases, the J end lost 4 bases, and 15 bases lay between the germline ends. This CDR3 region has 15 residues. DNA of the CDR3: TGTGCCAGCAGTAAAGAGGCCGGTGGAGGAAACACCATATATTTT. Its protein product is CASSKEAGGGNTIYF.

The chain carries TRBV5-1 and TRBJ2-1, with D possibly TRBD1 on 6 matching bases. The CDR3 is 15 residues long. The V end was cut by 0 bases, the J end by 5 bases, with 12 bases between. CDR1 and CDR2 (germline): SGHRS, YFSETQ. CDR3 sequence reads: CASSLAPGANNEQFF. CDR3 DNA: TGCGCCAGCAGCTTGGCCCCAGGGGCTAACAATGAGCAGTTCTTC.

The chain couples TRBV19 to TRBJ1-1; tentatively, D is TRBD1 (5 bases). Trimming stripped 7 bases from V and 4 bases from J, with 16 bases between. The CDR3 is made up of 14 amino acids. Germline lookup yields CDR1 LNHDA and CDR2 SQIVND (reference sequence). CDR3: CASNPQGWGTEAFF. The CDR3, as DNA: TGTGCCAGTAACCCTCAGGGATGGGGCACTGAAGCTTTCTTT.

The rearrangement joins TRBV4-3 to TRBJ1-3, with D possibly being TRBD1 (5 bases). Trimming left V 1 base short and J 4 bases short, with 5 bases between. Germline V gene data show CDR1 as LGHNA and CDR2 as YSLEER. The CDR3 runs 13 residues. CDR3 bases: TGCGCCAGCAGCCAAGCAGGGGGAAACACCATATATTTT. Translated, it gives CASSQAGGNTIYF.

This clone was counted only a few times. The V gene is TRBV4-1, the J gene TRBJ1-1; D might be TRBD1 (5 bases). V dropped 0 bases and J dropped 4 bases, with 12 bases sitting between them. CDR1 and CDR2 (germline): MGHRA, YSYEKL. This CDR3 is 15 amino acids long. The CDR3 protein is CASSQEGPGTTEAFF. DNA for the CDR3: TGCGCCAGCAGCCAAGAAGGACCAGGGACCACTGAAGCTTTCTTT.

The chain couples TRBV6-1 to TRBJ1-5; D uncertain. The CDR3 covers 15 residues. The germline gives CDR1 MNHNS, CDR2 SASEGT. V shed 2 bases and J shed 2 bases, with 10 bases lying between them. The CDR3 DNA follows: TGTGCCAGCAGTGAATTCGGAGGCCGCAATCAGCCCCAGCATTTT. Translating gives CASSEFGGRNQPQHF.

The V and J genes are TRBV5-5 and TRBJ1-2; D remains ambiguous. Germline V gene lookup returns CDR1 SGHKS and CDR2 YYEKEE (reference sequence). The CDR3 sequence is 16 residues long. V dropped 0 bases and J dropped 2 bases, with 14 bases sitting between them. CDR3 sequence reads: CASSLDHRRVNYGYTF. CDR3 coding DNA: TGTGCCAGCAGCTTGGACCATCGGAGAGTCAACTATGGCTACACCTTC.

The chain is built from TRBV14 and TRBJ2-1; 8 bases match TRBD2. The CDR3 consists of 15 residues. Germline V gene data show CDR1 as SGHDN and CDR2 as FVKESK. V shed 3 bases and J 9 bases; nucleotides not matched to a gene: 10. Written as DNA, the CDR3 is TGTGCCAGCAGCCATTGGGAGAGCGGGAGCATTGAGCAGTTCTTC. It yields the protein CASSHWESGSIEQFF.

V gene TRBV5-1 combines with J gene TRBJ2-3, with a tentative D call TRBD1 (6 bases). The V end was cut by 3 bases, the J end by 6 bases, with 11 bases between. This CDR3 contains 13 residues. Looked up from germline, CDR1 is SGHRS and CDR2 is YFSETQ. CDR3 protein: CASSSQGSDTQYF. The CDR3 DNA follows: TGCGCCAGCAGCTCACAGGGATCCGATACGCAGTATTTT.

The chain couples TRBV27 to TRBJ1-1; D is ambiguous. The CDR3 covers 10 residues. V lost 3 bases, J lost 7 bases, and 3 bases lay in between. CDR1 is MNHEY, CDR2 SMNVEV, per germline (reference sequence). For the CDR3, the DNA is TGTGCCAGCAGTTTTTGTGAAGCTTTCTTT. Translating it yields CASSFCEAFF.

As for this clone: The identical CDR3 is also encoded by other nucleotide sequences in the sample. The gene calls are TRBV30 and TRBJ1-1, with TRBD1 identical over 8 bases. This CDR3 is built from 14 residues. Germline V gives CDR1 GTSNPN, CDR2 SVGIG (reference sequence). V was pared by 0 bases and J by 4 bases, with 4 bases of the junction left unmatched. CDR3 sequence: CAWSVDRVVTEAFF. CDR3 bases: TGTGCCTGGAGTGTGGACAGGGTAGTCACTGAAGCTTTCTTT.

The rearrangement uses TRBV2 and TRBJ1-6; D possibly corresponds to TRBD1 (6 bases). The length of the CDR3 is 11 residues. CDR1 is SNHLY, CDR2 FYNNEI, per germline. V lost 9 bases and J lost 10, with 10 bases in between. The CDR3 DNA sequence: TGTGCCAGTAACAGGGTCTCACCCCTCCACTTT. Encoded protein: CASNRVSPLHF.

The V and J genes are TRBV4-1 and TRBJ2-7; 7 bases are a match to TRBD1. CDR1 and CDR2 (germline): MGHRA, YSYEKL. CDR3 length equals 15 residues. The junction had 5 bases not matched to a gene; V was cut back by 0 bases and J by 3 bases. The CDR3 coding sequence is TGCGCCAGCAGCCAAGACGAGGGGGCTCGCTACGAGCAGTACTTC. As protein: CASSQDEGARYEQYF.

The rearrangement joins TRBV2 to TRBJ1-2; D remains ambiguous. V was pared by 6 bases and J by 0 bases, with 8 bases between. Germline CDR1 SNHLY, CDR2 FYNNEI. The CDR3 spans 13 residues. CDR3: CASRLIANYGYTF. In nucleotides, the CDR3 is TGTGCCAGCAGACTGATAGCTAACTATGGCTACACCTTC.

The V and J genes are TRBV5-4 and TRBJ2-1; 8 nucleotides match TRBD2. V shed 1 base, J shed 7 bases, and the junction held 7 bases outside the gene matches. The CDR3 runs 15 residues. In germline, CDR1 is SGHNT, CDR2 YYREEE (reference sequence). CDR3 amino acids: CASSLRSGVRNEQFF. The DNA for the CDR3 is TGTGCCAGCAGCTTGCGTAGCGGGGTCAGAAATGAGCAGTTCTTC. Complete variable domain (other parts from reference TRBV5-4 and TRBJ2-1): ETGVTQSPTHLIKTRGQQVTLRCSSQSGHNTVSWYQQALGQGPQFIFQYYREEENGRGNFPPRFSGLQFPNYSSELNVNALELDDSALYLCASSLRSGVRNEQFFGPGTRLTVL.

Within the sample, this clone is medium-sized. The chain uses TRBV27 and TRBJ2-7; D gene unclear. CDR3 length: 15 residues. The V gene's germline CDR1 is MNHEY and CDR2 SMNVEV (reference sequence). V was pared by 7 bases and J by 0 bases, with 16 bases between. The CDR3 coding sequence is TGTGCCAGCACTCCTAACTACCAAAGCTCCTACGAGCAGTACTTC. The encoded protein is CASTPNYQSSYEQYF.

This chain uses TRBV4-2 with TRBJ2-7; D not resolved. Trimming left V 0 bases short and J 4 bases short, with 7 bases between. The CDR3 is made up of 13 amino acids. From germline, CDR1 is LGHNA and CDR2 YNFKEQ. In nucleotides, the CDR3 is TGTGCCAGCAGCCAAGACCTCGAGTACGAGCAGTACTTC. Translation gives CASSQDLEYEQYF.

DNA for the CDR3: TGTGCCAGCACTGGGGGGCCAGGTGCTTTCTTT. Translating it yields CASTGGPGAFF. J is TRBJ1-1 and V is TRBV2; tentative D call: TRBD1 (6 bases). V lost 7 bases and J lost 11, with 14 bases in between. The CDR3 runs 11 residues. CDR1 and CDR2 (germline): SNHLY, FYNNEI.

The V and J genes are TRBV7-9 and TRBJ2-7; 9 positions agree with TRBD2. The CDR3 is made up of 15 amino acids. Germline loops: CDR1 SEHNR, CDR2 FQNEAQ (reference sequence). After removal of 5 bases from V and 0 bases from J, the junction contained 5 bases not matched to a gene. CDR3 bases: TGTGCCAGCAGCCGGACTAGCGTCAGCTCCTACGAGCAGTACTTC. Amino acids: CASSRTSVSSYEQYF. The whole variable domain, filled in from reference TRBV7-9 and TRBJ2-7, reads DTGVSQNPRHKITKRGQNVTFRCDPISEHNRLYWYRQTLGQGPEFLTYFQNEAQLEKSRLLSDRFSAERPKGSFSTLEIQRTEQGDSAMYLCASSRTSVSSYEQYFGPGTRLTVT.

This rearrangement joins TRBV29-1 to TRBJ2-5, with D possibly TRBD2 on 7 matching bases. This CDR3 comprises 14 residues. V gave up 7 bases and J gave up 3 bases, with 18 bases separating them. CDR1 is SQVTM, CDR2 ANQGSEA, per germline. The CDR3 DNA is TGCAGCGCGGCCCCCCGGGGGGCGAAAGAGACCCAGTACTTC. It translates to CSAAPRGAKETQYF.

The chain has TRBV4-3 and TRBJ2-7; a possible D gene is TRBD1 (5 bases). V shed 2 bases and J shed 1 base, with 9 bases lying between them. Per germline, CDR1 LGHNA and CDR2 YSLEER. This CDR3 spans 14 amino acids. CDR3 in amino acids: CASSQSPGSYEQYF. The CDR3 nucleotides are TGCGCCAGCAGCCAAAGCCCAGGGTCCTACGAGCAGTACTTC.

The genes are TRBV29-1 and TRBJ1-1; TRBD1 is a possible D gene (6 bases). Trimming took off 6 bases at V and 8 bases at J, with 16 bases between the two ends. This CDR3 contains 12 residues. Germline loops: CDR1 SQVTM, CDR2 ANQGSEA. CDR3 loop: CSVQQGVREAFF. The DNA of the CDR3 is TGCAGCGTACAACAGGGTGTCAGGGAAGCTTTCTTT.

This clone came up a few times. The CDR3 DNA reads as TGTGCCAGCAGCGCGTCTAATTCACCCCTCCACTTT. Its translation is CASSASNSPLHF. V gene TRBV9 combines with J gene TRBJ1-6, with D hard to call. Germline assignment: CDR1 SGDLS and CDR2 YYNGEE. V was pared by 3 bases and J by 6 bases, with 4 bases between. This CDR3 is 12 amino acids long.

This clone was seen a single time. The chain links TRBV7-9 to TRBJ2-7; D perhaps matches TRBD1 (6 bases). V was trimmed by 3 bases and J by 5 bases, leaving 14 bases between them. This CDR3 has 14 residues. The germline CDR1 and CDR2 sequences are SEHNR and FQNEAQ (reference sequence). CDR3 protein: CASSFTQGIHEQYF. DNA of the CDR3: TGTGCCAGCAGCTTTACCCAGGGGATCCACGAGCAGTACTTC.

This clone is judged large (0.1 to 1%). The V gene is TRBV7-9, the J gene TRBJ2-5; D is uncertain. CDR3 size: 11 residues. Germline-derived CDR1 and CDR2 are SEHNR and FQNEAQ (reference sequence). CDR3 in DNA: TGTGCAGTCCGTGTGGCGGAGACCCAGTACTTC. This encodes CAVRVAETQYF.

This clone was recorded a few times. V usage is TRBV6-5 and J usage is TRBJ1-2; D is perhaps TRBD1 (5 bases). Deletions cut 5 bases from V and 6 bases from J, with 10 bases between. Germline V gene lookup returns CDR1 MNHEY and CDR2 SVGAGI. The CDR3 loop spans 12 amino acids. The CDR3, as DNA: TGTGCCAGCAGTCAGGGTCCCCATGGCTACACCTTC. This sequence encodes CASSQGPHGYTF.